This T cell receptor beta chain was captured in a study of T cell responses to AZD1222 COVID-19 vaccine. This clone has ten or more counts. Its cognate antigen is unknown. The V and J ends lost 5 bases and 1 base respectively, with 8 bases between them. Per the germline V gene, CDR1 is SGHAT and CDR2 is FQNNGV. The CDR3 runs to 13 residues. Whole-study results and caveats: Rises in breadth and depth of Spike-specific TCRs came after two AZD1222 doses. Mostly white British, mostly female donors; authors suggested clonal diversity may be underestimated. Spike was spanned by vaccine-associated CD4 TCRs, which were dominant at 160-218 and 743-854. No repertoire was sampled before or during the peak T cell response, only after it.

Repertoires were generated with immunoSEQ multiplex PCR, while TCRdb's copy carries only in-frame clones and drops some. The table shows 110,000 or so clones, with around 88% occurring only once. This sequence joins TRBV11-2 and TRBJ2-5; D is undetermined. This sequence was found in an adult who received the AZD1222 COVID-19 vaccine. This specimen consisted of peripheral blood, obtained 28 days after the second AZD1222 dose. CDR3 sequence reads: CASSPRVQETQYF. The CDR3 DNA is TGTGCCAGCAGCCCACGCGTCCAAGAGACCCAGTACTTC.